This entry is about one T cell receptor beta chain. These data originate in a study of blood T cell repertoires in COVID-19. TCRdb's copy holds only in-frame clones and misses some; the assay was immunoSEQ multiplex PCR. The data hold 130,000 or so clones, with 84% observed a single time. Germline CDR1 reads MGHDK; CDR2 reads SYGVNS. V was pared by 4 bases and J by 7 bases, with 23 bases between. This CDR3 spans 16 amino acids. The source material was PBMCs or T cells enriched from blood (not recorded which). The clonotype originates from a woman aged 25-40 years who had recovered from COVID-19. V and J are TRBV25-1 and TRBJ2-7, with D tentatively TRBD2 (5 bases). The CDR3 DNA reads TGTGCCAGCAGTGCTCCAAGTGCCAGACCCGAGGGAGAGCAGTACTTC. It encodes CASSAPSARPEGEQYF.